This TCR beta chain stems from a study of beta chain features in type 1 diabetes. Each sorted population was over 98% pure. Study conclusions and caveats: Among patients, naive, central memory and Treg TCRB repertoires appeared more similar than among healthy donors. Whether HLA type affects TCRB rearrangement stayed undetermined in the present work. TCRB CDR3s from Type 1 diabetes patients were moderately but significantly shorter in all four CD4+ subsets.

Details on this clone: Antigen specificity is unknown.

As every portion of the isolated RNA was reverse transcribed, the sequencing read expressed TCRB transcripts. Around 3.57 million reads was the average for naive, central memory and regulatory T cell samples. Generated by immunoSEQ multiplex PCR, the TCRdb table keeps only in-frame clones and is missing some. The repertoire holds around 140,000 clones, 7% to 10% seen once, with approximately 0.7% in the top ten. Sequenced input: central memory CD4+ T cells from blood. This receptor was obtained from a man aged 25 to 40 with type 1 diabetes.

The CDR3 here is CASSLQGVKNIQYF. As DNA, the CDR3 is TGTGCCAGCAGCCTACAGGGAGTTAAAAACATTCAGTACTTC. The genes are TRBV6-6 and TRBJ2-4; possible D gene TRBD1, 6 bases. The CDR3 loop spans 14 amino acids. Trimming cost V 6 bases and J 4 bases, with 13 bases left between them. Per germline, CDR1 MNHNY and CDR2 SVGAGI (reference sequence).